Shown below are 18 T cell receptor beta chains from a single sample sequenced in a study of T-cell memory formation after mild COVID-19. TCRdb itself ran the 5' RACE reads through MiXCR, one entry per CDR3 protein. The sample yields fewer than 450,000 distinct CDR3 sequences, around a fifth seen once. The sample was PBMCs or a T cell subset sorted from them (not recorded which). The source is an adult woman who had mild COVID-19 (a few samples of this study predate the infection). Cell type and time point are not known.

The rearrangement joins TRBV20-1 to TRBJ2-4, with a weak D call TRBD2 (5 bases). The CDR3 sequence is 15 residues long. With 3 bases removed from V and 3 bases from J, the gap between germline ends came to 15 bases. CDR1 and CDR2 (germline): DFQATT, SNEGSKA (reference sequence). CDR3 protein: CSARRAGWDKNIQYF. CDR3 DNA sequence: TGCAGTGCTAGGAGGGCCGGGTGGGACAAAAACATTCAGTACTTC.

Only a few counts were recorded for this clonotype. This chain uses TRBV3-1 with TRBJ1-2; D is perhaps TRBD1 (6 bases). The CDR3 totals 14 residues. The germline V gene has CDR1 LGHDT and CDR2 YNNKEL (reference sequence). V lost 3 bases, J lost 5 bases, and 13 bases lay in between. CDR3 in amino acids: CASSQEGDLYGYTF. CDR3 nucleotides: TGTGCCAGCAGCCAGGAGGGGGACTTATATGGCTACACCTTC. Full variable domain (outside the CDR3, taken from reference TRBV3-1 and TRBJ1-2): DTAVSQTPKYLVTQMGNDKSIKCEQNLGHDTMYWYKQDSKKFLKIMFSYNNKELIINETVPNRFSPKSPDKAHLNLHINSLELGDSAVYFCASSQEGDLYGYTFGSGTRLTVV.

This clonotype showed up just a few times. V usage is TRBV6-5 and J usage is TRBJ1-1; D remains unclear. This CDR3 is built from 14 residues. Germline CDR1 and CDR2: MNHEY and SVGAGI. V lost 10 bases, J lost 1 base, and 16 bases lay in between. In nucleotides, the CDR3 is TGTGCCACACAGCACCTCGGCTCGAACACTGAAGCTTTCTTT. Its protein is CATQHLGSNTEAFF.

The V gene is TRBV7-2, the J gene TRBJ2-1, with D uncertain. The CDR3 sequence is 15 residues long. Germline CDR1 is SGHTA and CDR2 is FQGNSA. V lost 6 bases to trimming and J lost 1 base, with 13 bases between them. CDR3 in DNA: TGTGCCAGCAGTTTCGACTGGCGGTCCTACAATGAGCAGTTCTTC. Its protein is CASSFDWRSYNEQFF.

This clonotype has only a few counts. The V call is TRBV12-3 or TRBV12-4, the J call TRBJ2-3, with D unclear. The CDR3 covers 15 residues. V was cut by 3 bases and J by 1 base, with 11 bases left in between. The DNA for the CDR3 is TGTGCCAGCAGTTTGCCTCGTTTTCGCACAGATACGCAGTATTTT. Protein product: CASSLPRFRTDTQYF.

This clonotype showed up just a few times. The chain combines TRBV14 with TRBJ1-1, with D uncertain. The ends were cut back, 6 bases at V and 6 bases at J, with 11 bases in the middle. CDR3 length: 12 amino acids. The germline gives CDR1 SGHDN, CDR2 FVKESK. The CDR3 sequence is CASSGGYAEAFF. The CDR3, as DNA: TGTGCCAGCAGTGGAGGGTACGCTGAAGCTTTCTTT.

J is TRBJ1-1 and V is TRBV11-2; D perhaps matches TRBD1 (5 bases). This CDR3 is built from 14 residues. Germline V gene lookup returns CDR1 SGHAT and CDR2 FQNNGV. V lost 0 bases to trimming and J lost 4 bases, with 9 bases between them. The CDR3 reads CASSLEQGLTEAFF. Here the CDR3 DNA reads TGTGCCAGCAGCTTAGAGCAGGGCCTCACTGAAGCTTTCTTT.

This clonotype was picked up many times. CDR3: CASSSAQVTEAFF. CDR3 coding DNA: TGCGCCAGCTCGTCGGCACAGGTCACTGAAGCTTTCTTT. This chain connects TRBV5-1 to TRBJ1-1; maybe TRBD1 (5 bases). V dropped 7 bases and J dropped 4 bases, with 14 bases sitting between them. The CDR3 is 13 amino acids. The germline V gene has CDR1 SGHRS and CDR2 YFSETQ.

The chain has TRBV27 and TRBJ2-1; D is undetermined. The CDR3 length is 14 residues. V was cut by 2 bases and J by 3 bases, with 8 bases left in between. CDR1 MNHEY and CDR2 SMNVEV come from the germline V gene (reference sequence). CDR3 sequence: CASSLGYNYNEQFF. CDR3 bases: TGTGCCAGCAGTTTAGGGTACAACTACAATGAGCAGTTCTTC.

The chain joins TRBV12-3 or TRBV12-4 to TRBJ1-1; D perhaps matches TRBD1 (5 bases). V lost 7 bases, J lost 1 base, and 16 bases lay in between. The CDR3 spans 15 residues. The CDR3 sequence is CASTLDGTSNTEAFF. The CDR3 bases are TGTGCCAGCACCTTGGACGGGACGTCGAACACTGAAGCTTTCTTT.

In this sample, this clonotype turned up a few times. This sequence joins TRBV7-2 and TRBJ1-2; TRBD1 is a possible D gene (6 bases). In germline, CDR1 is SGHTA, CDR2 FQGNSA. Between the trimmed V and J ends, which lost 4 bases and 0 bases, there was a span of 15 bases. The CDR3 length is 16 residues. The CDR3 nucleotides read TGTGCCAGCAGCTCTATACAACAGGGAGCTAACTATGGCTACACCTTC. Its protein product is CASSSIQQGANYGYTF. Full variable domain (rest looked up from reference TRBV7-2 and TRBJ1-2): GAGVSQSPSNKVTEKGKDVELRCDPISGHTALYWYRQSLGQGLEFLIYFQGNSAPDKSGLPSDRFSAERTGGSVSTLTIQRTQQEDSAVYLCASSSIQQGANYGYTFGSGTRLTVV.

This clonotype came up a few times. The chain couples TRBV11-2 to TRBJ2-3; 14 bases line up with TRBD2. The CDR3 extends over 20 amino acids. Germline CDR1 SGHAT, CDR2 FQNNGV. With 5 bases clipped from V and 2 bases from J, the junction kept 15 bases outside the gene matches. The CDR3 DNA follows: TGTGCCAGCAGCCCCCAGAGACTAGCGGGAGGGAGTGGGTACACAGATACGCAGTATTTT. This codes for CASSPQRLAGGSGYTDTQYF.

This clonotype was counted between two and nine times. The chain uses TRBV18 and TRBJ2-7; D remains unclear. CDR1 is KGHSH, CDR2 LQKENI, per germline. Trimming took 2 bases from V and 5 from J, leaving 13 bases between them. The CDR3 runs to 14 residues. The CDR3 nucleotides are TGTGCCAGCTCACCATCGGGCCTGCGTCACGAGCAGTACTTC. Its translation is CASSPSGLRHEQYF. Drawing the rest from reference TRBV18 and TRBJ2-7, the complete variable domain is NAGVMQNPRHLVRRRGQEARLRCSPMKGHSHVYWYRQLPEEGLKFMVYLQKENIIDESGMPKERFSAEFPKEGPSILRIQQVVRGDSAAYFCASSPSGLRHEQYFGPGTRLTVT.

This clonotype appeared a few times. CDR3 in amino acids: CASSSGTARISPLHF. The CDR3 coding sequence is TGTGCCAGCAGCTCCGGGACAGCCCGAATTTCACCCCTCCACTTT. The chain carries TRBV6-1 and TRBJ1-6; TRBD1 matches at 7 bases. CDR3 size: 15 residues. Germline V gene lookup returns CDR1 MNHNS and CDR2 SASEGT. V was pared by 6 bases and J by 9 bases, with 11 bases of the junction left unmatched.

The J gene is TRBJ2-1, the V gene TRBV11-2; 9 bases match TRBD2. The CDR3 sequence is 17 residues long. CDR1 is SGHAT and CDR2 is FQNNGV in the germline V gene. J gave up 3 bases and V 1 base, and 7 bases lay outside the gene matches. The CDR3 DNA follows: TGTGCCAGCAGCTTAGGGAGTCTAGCGGGAATCTACAATGAGCAGTTCTTC. Protein sequence: CASSLGSLAGIYNEQFF.

This chain links TRBV20-1 with TRBJ1-2, with a weak D call TRBD1 (5 bases). Germline V gene data show CDR1 as DFQATT and CDR2 as SNEGSKA (reference sequence). The CDR3 sequence is 12 residues long. The ends were cut back, 3 bases at V and 5 bases at J, with 10 bases in the middle. CDR3 loop: CSASLGPYGYTF. As DNA, the CDR3 is TGCAGTGCTAGTTTGGGACCGTATGGCTACACCTTC.

The table lists this clonotype with a few counts. The J gene is TRBJ2-3, the V gene TRBV7-9, with 7 bases that match TRBD2. Germline values: CDR1 SEHNR, CDR2 FQNEAQ (reference sequence). With V trimmed by 11 bases and J by 5 bases, 10 bases remained unmatched. The CDR3 sequence is 13 residues long. CDR3 sequence: CAAVGRVLDTQYF. The CDR3 coding sequence is TGTGCCGCGGTGGGGAGGGTCTTAGATACGCAGTATTTT.

This clonotype was found a few times. The chain combines TRBV7-6 with TRBJ2-1; D is uncertain. The germline V and J ends were trimmed by 1 base and 10 bases, with 8 bases remaining between them. Germline values: CDR1 SGHVS, CDR2 FNYEAQ. The CDR3 contains 12 residues. Here the CDR3 reads CASSLEFGEQFF. DNA for the CDR3: TGTGCCAGCAGCTTAGAGTTCGGGGAGCAGTTCTTC.